This is a list of T cell receptor beta chains from one sample in a study of cytomegalovirus exposure and HLA in healthy donors. Profiled with immunoSEQ multiplex PCR; TCRdb holds only in-frame clones, not every one. This table has about 220,000 clones, roughly 87% appearing once. Input material: PBMCs. These receptors were taken from a man in his forties or fifties in good health and CMV-seropositive. Each CDR3 is given with its conserved first and last residue. The D gene is left open where the match is weak. Where a row states a size, it is once, few, many or the class of an expanded clone; other rows omit it.

>15|TRBV5-6|NA|TRBJ1-1|NA
CASSLGQLLNTEAFF
TGTGCCAGCAGCTTGGGCCAGTTGTTGAACACTGAAGCTTTCTTT
>15|TRBV7-8|TRBD1|TRBJ2-3|NA
CASSLGQGAGDTQYF
TGTGCCAGCAGCCTAGGACAGGGGGCCGGGGACACGCAGTATTTT
>14|TRBV27|NA|TRBJ1-1|NA
CASSIGRVGTEAFF
TGTGCCAGCAGTATCGGGAGGGTCGGGACTGAAGCTTTCTTT
>15|TRBV4-2|TRBD2|TRBJ2-1|NA
CASSQTSGRALDWFF
TGTGCCAGCAGCCAAACTAGCGGGAGGGCCCTCGATTGGTTCTTC
>13|TRBV30|NA|TRBJ2-5|NA
CAWEGKGRETQYF
TGTGCCTGGGAGGGAAAGGGCAGGGAGACCCAGTACTTC
>14|TRBV9|TRBD2|TRBJ2-1|few
CASSVLAGYNEQFF
TGTGCCAGCAGCGTCCTAGCGGGTTACAATGAGCAGTTCTTC
>14|TRBV7-8|TRBD2|TRBJ2-1|NA
CASSAGLAGNEQFF
TGTGCCAGCAGCGCGGGACTAGCGGGGAATGAGCAGTTCTTC
>13|TRBV27|NA|TRBJ2-1|NA
CASSPLEDNEQFF
TGTGCCAGCAGTCCCCTAGAGGACAATGAGCAGTTCTTC
>13|TRBV27|TRBD2|TRBJ2-1|NA
CASSFGLVNEQFF
TGTGCCAGCAGTTTTGGACTAGTCAATGAGCAGTTCTTC
>16|TRBV15|NA|TRBJ2-1|NA
CATSSPGSSPNNEQFF
TGTGCCACCAGCAGCCCGGGTTCCTCCCCTAACAATGAGCAGTTCTTC
>14|TRBV11-3|NA|TRBJ1-3|few
CASSPMGPGNTIYF
TGTGCCAGCAGCCCTATGGGGCCTGGAAACACCATATATTTT